This T cell receptor beta chain was found in a study of identical twins. This clonotype was observed a few times. The CDR3 sequence is 14 residues long. Germline assignment: CDR1 DFQATT and CDR2 SNEGSKA (reference sequence). V lost 6 bases and J lost 7; bases outside the gene matches: 10. From the 5' RACE reads, TCRdb called clonotypes with MiXCR, one entry per CDR3 protein. The sample shows 650,000 to 750,000 distinct CDR3 sequences, around 20% of them seen only once. Separately, the same data were catalogued under a study of T cells expressing NK-cell markers. From that study: Roughly 6 of the donors carried dominant NKG2C+ clonotypes that took up 1.0-7.0% of their CD8+ T cells.

The material sequenced was PBMCs. V usage is TRBV20-1 and J usage is TRBJ1-5, with 9 bases identical to TRBD1. The sequence derives from a woman aged 18-29 years in good health. The CDR3, as DNA: TGCAGTGCAAAGGACAGGGGTAGAGAGCAGCCCCAGCATTTT. It yields the protein CSAKDRGREQPQHF.